Following are 21 T cell receptor beta chains from one sample sequenced in a study of blood T cell repertoires in COVID-19. Profiling relied on immunoSEQ multiplex PCR, and the TCRdb table lists in-frame clones only, not all of them. Among roughly 150,000 clones listed, around 92% were seen once. The sequencing sample was made of peripheral blood. The origin of the receptors is a man in his 60s with acute or convalescent COVID-19.

The chain uses TRBV25-1 and TRBJ2-7, with TRBD1 identical over 7 bases. The CDR3 spans 12 residues. Germline loops: CDR1 MGHDK, CDR2 SYGVNS. The V gene end was trimmed by 4 bases and the J gene end by 3 bases; junction bases not matched to a gene: 0. CDR3 sequence reads: CASSGDSYEQYF. The CDR3 bases are TGTGCCAGCAGTGGGGACAGCTACGAGCAGTACTTC.

The chain employs TRBV3-1 (or the pseudogene TRBV3-2) and TRBJ2-3, with TRBD2 matching over 9 bases. Unmatched junction bases numbered 4, after V lost 4 bases and J lost 2 bases. The CDR3 has 15 residues. Germline lookup yields CDR1 LGHDT and CDR2 YNNKEL (reference sequence). For the CDR3, the DNA is TGTGCCAGCAGCCCACGACTAGCGGCCACAGATACGCAGTATTTT. Residues: CASSPRLAATDTQYF.

The gene calls are TRBV6-4 and TRBJ2-3; no firm D call. CDR1 MRHNA and CDR2 SNTAGT come from the germline V gene. V lost 0 bases to trimming and J lost 0 bases, with 7 bases between them. This CDR3 region has 15 residues. The CDR3 coding sequence is TGTGCCAGCAGTGACTCCTTAATAAGCACAGATACGCAGTATTTT. It is translated as CASSDSLISTDTQYF.

DNA for the CDR3: TGTGCCAGCAGTTCTGGGGGGGACTCTCTTCATGGCTACACCTTC. It yields the protein CASSSGGDSLHGYTF. The chain joins TRBV6-5 to TRBJ1-2; D is possibly TRBD1 (5 bases). There are 15 residues in the CDR3. CDR1 and CDR2 from the germline V gene are MNHEY and SVGAGI. V lost 4 bases, J lost 6 bases, and 18 bases lay in between.

The V gene is TRBV3-1 (or the pseudogene TRBV3-2), the J gene TRBJ2-1; 8 bases line up with TRBD2. The germline gives CDR1 LGHDT, CDR2 YNNKEL (reference sequence). The V and J ends lost 4 bases and 10 bases, in that order; junction bases with no gene match: 3. CDR3 length equals 12 residues. The chain's CDR3 is CASSPSGLEQFF. CDR3 sequence (DNA): TGTGCCAGCAGCCCTAGCGGGTTGGAGCAGTTCTTC.

This clone was counted once. The rearrangement links TRBV11-2 to TRBJ1-4; 9 nucleotides align to TRBD1. Germline values: CDR1 SGHAT, CDR2 FQNNGV. The CDR3 is 14 amino acids. V lost 5 bases, J lost 8 bases, and 6 bases stayed unmatched. The CDR3 protein is CASSNRGPGEKLFF. The CDR3 nucleotides read TGTGCCAGCAGCAACAGGGGGCCGGGAGAAAAACTGTTTTTT. Full variable domain (remainder filled in from reference TRBV11-2 and TRBJ1-4): EAGVAQSPRYKIIEKRQSVAFWCNPISGHATLYWYQQILGQGPKLLIQFQNNGVVDDSQLPKDRFSAERLKGVDSTLKIQPAKLEDSAVYLCASSNRGPGEKLFFGSGTQLSVL.

CDR3 residues: CASSLDSGGNSPLHF. The CDR3 DNA follows: TGCGCCAGCAGCTTGGACAGCGGAGGTAATTCACCCCTCCACTTT. The chain combines TRBV5-1 with TRBJ1-6; D is unclear. The CDR3 length is 15 residues. The V and J ends lost 0 bases and 6 bases respectively, with 10 bases between them. The germline CDR1 and CDR2 sequences are SGHRS and YFSETQ.

This clone was detected only once. For the CDR3, the DNA is TGTGCCAGTAGTACCCAGGGGGCGTCCTACAATGAGCAGTTCTTC. Translation: CASSTQGASYNEQFF. V is TRBV19 and J is TRBJ2-1, with TRBD1 matching 8 bases. The CDR3 sequence is 15 residues long. J was trimmed by 1 base and V by 4 bases; bases with no gene match: 3. CDR1 and CDR2 (germline): LNHDA, SQIVND (reference sequence).

This chain joins TRBV11-2 and TRBJ1-1; D is unresolved. V was shortened by 5 bases and J by 5 bases, with 18 bases between the two germline ends. This CDR3 spans 15 amino acids. Germline CDR1 SGHAT, CDR2 FQNNGV. In nucleotides, the CDR3 is TGTGCCAGCAGCGCAACACAGCCGGTGAGAACTGAAGCTTTCTTT. It specifies CASSATQPVRTEAFF.

The V gene is TRBV3-1 (or the pseudogene TRBV3-2), the J gene TRBJ2-2; 8 bases align to TRBD2. With 3 bases clipped from V and 3 bases from J, the junction kept 6 bases outside the gene matches. The CDR3 is made up of 16 amino acids. Germline assignment: CDR1 LGHDT and CDR2 YNNKEL (reference sequence). The CDR3 protein is CASSQAAGGYTGELFF. DNA of the CDR3: TGTGCCAGCAGCCAGGCCGCGGGGGGCTACACCGGGGAGCTGTTTTTT.

The chain couples TRBV5-1 to TRBJ2-3; no firm D call. Germline CDR1 SGHRS, CDR2 YFSETQ. Trimming took 1 base from V and 1 from J, leaving 13 bases between them. The CDR3 sequence is 16 residues long. Here the CDR3 reads CASSLYGISGTDTQYF. As DNA, the CDR3 is TGCGCCAGCAGCTTGTACGGCATAAGCGGCACAGATACGCAGTATTTT.

V is TRBV11-2 and J is TRBJ2-1; TRBD2 is a possible D gene (6 bases). The V end was cut by 3 bases, the J end by 6 bases, with 9 bases between. Germline lookup yields CDR1 SGHAT and CDR2 FQNNGV. The CDR3 contains 13 residues. The DNA of the CDR3 is TGTGCCAGCAGCTTTGCCGGGAGCAATGAGCAGTTCTTC. It specifies CASSFAGSNEQFF.

J is TRBJ1-1 and V is TRBV2; perhaps TRBD1 as D (5 bases). With 8 bases removed from V and 7 bases from J, the gap between germline ends came to 11 bases. The CDR3 runs 11 residues. Germline V gene data show CDR1 as SNHLY and CDR2 as FYNNEI. CDR3: CASRGEGEAFF. CDR3 sequence (DNA): TGTGCCAGCCGGGGGGAGGGTGAAGCTTTCTTT.

This sequence joins TRBV30 and TRBJ1-1; a possible D gene is TRBD1 (6 bases). Trimming shortened V by 3 bases and J by 3 bases, and 11 bases separated the two germline ends. Germline V gene lookup returns CDR1 GTSNPN and CDR2 SVGIG (reference sequence). The CDR3 totals 13 residues. CDR3 residues: CAWSSTGYTEAFF. The CDR3 nucleotides are TGTGCCTGGAGCTCGACAGGTTACACTGAAGCTTTCTTT. The full variable domain, its missing parts supplied by reference TRBV30 and TRBJ1-1, is SQTIHQWPATLVQPVGSPLSLECTVEGTSNPNLYWYRQAAGRGLQLLFYSVGIGQISSEVPQNLSASRPQDRQFILSSKKLLLSDSGFYLCAWSSTGYTEAFFGQGTRLTVV.

V usage is TRBV4-3 and J usage is TRBJ2-2, with D perhaps matching TRBD2 (6 bases). The CDR3 runs to 16 residues. The V and J ends lost 1 base and 5 bases respectively, with 14 bases between them. CDR1 LGHNA and CDR2 YSLEER come from the germline V gene. CDR3 region: CASSQGYSGGTGELFF. The CDR3, as DNA: TGCGCCAGCAGCCAAGGTTATAGCGGAGGAACCGGGGAGCTGTTTTTT.

CDR3 amino acids: CSVVQRTEAFF. The CDR3 DNA reads TGCAGCGTGGTTCAGAGGACTGAAGCTTTCTTT. The rearrangement uses TRBV29-1 and TRBJ1-1, with no clear D. The CDR3 covers 11 residues. Between the trimmed V and J ends, which lost 6 bases and 5 bases, there was a span of 10 bases. Per germline, CDR1 SQVTM and CDR2 ANQGSEA.

This chain uses TRBV5-4 with TRBJ1-6; D is unresolved. This CDR3 region has 14 residues. Trimming cost V 4 bases and J 6 bases, with 11 bases left between them. Germline V gene sequence: CDR1 SGHNT, CDR2 YYREEE (reference sequence). CDR3 sequence: CASSLDGLNSPLHF. As DNA, the CDR3 is TGTGCCAGCAGCCTGGACGGTCTTAATTCACCCCTCCACTTT.

Only a few counts were recorded for this clone. The rearrangement uses TRBV7-9 and TRBJ2-7; TRBD2 agrees at 8 bases. The CDR3 runs to 12 residues. Per germline, CDR1 SEHNR and CDR2 FQNEAQ (reference sequence). V was clipped by 5 bases and J by 6 bases; unmatched bases: 3. CDR3 DNA: TGTGCCAGCAGCAGGGGACTAGGCGAGCAGTACTTC. As protein: CASSRGLGEQYF. Full variable domain (remainder filled in from reference TRBV7-9 and TRBJ2-7): DTGVSQNPRHKITKRGQNVTFRCDPISEHNRLYWYRQTLGQGPEFLTYFQNEAQLEKSRLLSDRFSAERPKGSFSTLEIQRTEQGDSAMYLCASSRGLGEQYFGPGTRLTVT.

The rearrangement joins TRBV2 to TRBJ1-2; TRBD1 might be the D (6 bases). Trimming left V 3 bases short and J 3 bases short, with 8 bases between. The CDR3 contains 13 residues. Looked up from germline, CDR1 is SNHLY and CDR2 is FYNNEI. The CDR3 protein is CASSENRDYGYTF. CDR3 DNA: TGTGCCAGCAGTGAGAACAGGGACTATGGCTACACCTTC.

The chain joins TRBV24-1 to TRBJ2-3; 13 bases map to TRBD2. CDR3 size: 19 residues. V was clipped by 1 base and J by 2 bases; unmatched bases: 8. Germline loops: CDR1 KGHDR, CDR2 SFDVKD. CDR3 sequence: CATSDLVGGLAGNTDTQYF. The CDR3 DNA follows: TGTGCCACCAGTGATTTAGTTGGGGGACTAGCGGGGAACACAGATACGCAGTATTTT.

The chain carries TRBV5-5 and TRBJ1-2, with 9 nucleotides matching TRBD1. This CDR3 is 14 amino acids long. With 4 bases clipped from V and 5 bases from J, the junction kept 6 bases outside the gene matches. Looked up from germline, CDR1 is SGHKS and CDR2 is YYEKEE (reference sequence). The CDR3 spells CASSRQQGAYGYTF. DNA for the CDR3: TGTGCCAGCAGCCGGCAACAGGGGGCTTATGGCTACACCTTC.